This T cell receptor (beta chain) appears in the sequencing data of a study of early stage breast cancer tumors. As for the study in general: Most invasive tumors, about 80% of the 16, were ER+/PR+/HER2-. Each sample averaged around 10-fold read coverage. Findings and caveats of the study: Enriched TCRB sequences shared across patients were mostly commonly generated sequences. Tumors had approximately 2.5-fold higher T cell density and higher clonality than adjacent normal breast tissue.

The CDR3 runs 15 residues. V dropped 7 bases and J dropped 7; count of bases not matched to a gene: 8. CDR1 is SQVTM and CDR2 is ANQGSEA in the germline V gene. To note about this clone: Its antigen is unidentified.

Sequenced by immunoSEQ multiplex PCR; TCRdb stores in-frame clones only, minus some. Of 40,000 to 60,000 clones in the sample, about three quarters were seen once. Sequencing input: blood. This sequence originates from a person aged 40 to 49 with breast cancer. The chain joins TRBV29-1 to TRBJ2-3; 16 bases line up with TRBD2. The CDR3 is CSAGGGLAGGNTQYF. The DNA for the CDR3 is TGCAGCGCCGGTGGGGGACTAGCGGGAGGGAATACGCAGTATTTT.